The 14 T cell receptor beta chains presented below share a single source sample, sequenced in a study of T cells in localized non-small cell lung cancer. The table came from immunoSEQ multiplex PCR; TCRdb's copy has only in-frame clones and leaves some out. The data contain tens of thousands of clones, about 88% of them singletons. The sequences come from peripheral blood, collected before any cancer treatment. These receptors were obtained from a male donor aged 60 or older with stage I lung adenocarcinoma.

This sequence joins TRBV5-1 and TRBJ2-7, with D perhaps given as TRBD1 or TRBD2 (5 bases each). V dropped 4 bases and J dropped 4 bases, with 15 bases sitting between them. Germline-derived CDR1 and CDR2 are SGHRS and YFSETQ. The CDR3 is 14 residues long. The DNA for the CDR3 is TGCGCCAGCAGCCGACAAGGGGAGATTTACGAGCAGTACTTC. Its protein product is CASSRQGEIYEQYF. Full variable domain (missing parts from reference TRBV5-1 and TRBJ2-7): KAGVTQTPRYLIKTRGQQVTLSCSPISGHRSVSWYQQTPGQGLQFLFEYFSETQRNKGNFPGRFSGRQFSNSRSEMNVSTLELGDSALYLCASSRQGEIYEQYFGPGTRLTVT.

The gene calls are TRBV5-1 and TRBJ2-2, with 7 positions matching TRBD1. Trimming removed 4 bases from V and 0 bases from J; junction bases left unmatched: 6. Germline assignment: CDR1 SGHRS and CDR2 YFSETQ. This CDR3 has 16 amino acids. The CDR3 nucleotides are TGCGCCAGCAGCGGGGGTGGACAGGCGAACACCGGGGAGCTGTTTTTT. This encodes CASSGGGQANTGELFF.

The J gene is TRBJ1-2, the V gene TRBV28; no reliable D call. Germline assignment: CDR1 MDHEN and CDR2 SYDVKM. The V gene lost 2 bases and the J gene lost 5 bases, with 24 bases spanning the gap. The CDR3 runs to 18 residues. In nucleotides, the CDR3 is TGTGCCAGCAGTTTAAACGGGAGGCGGGGAGATAATGATTATGGCTACACCTTC. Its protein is CASSLNGRRGDNDYGYTF.

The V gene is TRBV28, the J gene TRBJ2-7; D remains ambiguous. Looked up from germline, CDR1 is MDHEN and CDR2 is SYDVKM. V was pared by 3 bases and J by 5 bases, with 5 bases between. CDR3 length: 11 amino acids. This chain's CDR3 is CASSFSHEQYF. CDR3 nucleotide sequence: TGTGCCAGCAGTTTCAGCCACGAGCAGTACTTC. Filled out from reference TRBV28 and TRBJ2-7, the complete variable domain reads DVKVTQSSRYLVKRTGEKVFLECVQDMDHENMFWYRQDPGLGLRLIYFSYDVKMKEKGDIPEGYSVSREKKERFSLILESASTNQTSMYLCASSFSHEQYFGPGTRLTVT.

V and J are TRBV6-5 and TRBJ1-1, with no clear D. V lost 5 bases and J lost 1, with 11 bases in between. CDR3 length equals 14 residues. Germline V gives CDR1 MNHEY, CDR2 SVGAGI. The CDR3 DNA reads TGTGCCAGCAGTATCTCCACAGCGAACACTGAAGCTTTCTTT. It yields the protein CASSISTANTEAFF.

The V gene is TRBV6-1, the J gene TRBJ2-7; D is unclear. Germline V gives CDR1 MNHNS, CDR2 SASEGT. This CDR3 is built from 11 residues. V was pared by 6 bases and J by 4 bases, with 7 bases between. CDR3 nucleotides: TGTGCCAGCAGAACACATTACGAGCAGTACTTC. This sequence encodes CASRTHYEQYF.

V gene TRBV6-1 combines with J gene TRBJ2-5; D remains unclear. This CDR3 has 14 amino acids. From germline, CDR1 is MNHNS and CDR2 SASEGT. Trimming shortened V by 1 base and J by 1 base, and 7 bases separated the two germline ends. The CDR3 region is CASSEGPTQETQYF. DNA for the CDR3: TGTGCCAGCAGTGAAGGGCCGACCCAAGAGACCCAGTACTTC.

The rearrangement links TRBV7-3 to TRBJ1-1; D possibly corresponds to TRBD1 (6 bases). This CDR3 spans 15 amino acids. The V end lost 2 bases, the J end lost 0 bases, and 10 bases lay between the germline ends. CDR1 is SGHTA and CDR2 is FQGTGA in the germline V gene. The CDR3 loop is CASSLSGQMNTEAFF. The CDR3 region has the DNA TGTGCCAGCAGCTTATCTGGACAGATGAACACTGAAGCTTTCTTT.

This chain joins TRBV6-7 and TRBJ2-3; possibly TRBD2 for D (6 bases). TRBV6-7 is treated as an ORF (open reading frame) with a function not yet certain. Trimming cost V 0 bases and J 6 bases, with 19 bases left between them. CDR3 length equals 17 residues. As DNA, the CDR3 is TGTGCCAGCAGTTACTCAGGTAGCGGAGCTAGGAGGGATACGCAGTATTTT. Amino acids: CASSYSGSGARRDTQYF.

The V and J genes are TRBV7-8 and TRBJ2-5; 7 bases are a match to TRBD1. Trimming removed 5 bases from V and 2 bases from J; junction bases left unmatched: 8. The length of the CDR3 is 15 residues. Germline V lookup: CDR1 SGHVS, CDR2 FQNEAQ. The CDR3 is CASSLKGQSQETQYF. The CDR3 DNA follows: TGTGCCAGCAGCCTAAAGGGACAGTCTCAAGAGACCCAGTACTTC. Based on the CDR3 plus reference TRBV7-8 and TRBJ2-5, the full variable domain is GAGVSQSPRYKVAKRGQDVALRCDPISGHVSLFWYQQALGQGPEFLTYFQNEAQLDKSGLPSDRFFAERPEGSVSTLKIQRTQQEDSAVYLCASSLKGQSQETQYFGPGTRLLVL.

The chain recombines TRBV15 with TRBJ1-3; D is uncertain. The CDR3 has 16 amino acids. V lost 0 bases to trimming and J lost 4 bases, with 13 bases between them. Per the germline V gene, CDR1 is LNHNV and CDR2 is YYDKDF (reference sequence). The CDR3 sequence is CATSRDYGPDGNTIYF. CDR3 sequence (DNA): TGTGCCACCAGCAGAGATTACGGTCCCGACGGAAACACCATATATTTT.

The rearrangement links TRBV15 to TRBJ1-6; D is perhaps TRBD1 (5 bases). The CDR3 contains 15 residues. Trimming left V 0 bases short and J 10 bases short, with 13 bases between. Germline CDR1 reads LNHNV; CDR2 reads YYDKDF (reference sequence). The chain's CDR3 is CATSRDQGILSPLHF. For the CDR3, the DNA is TGTGCCACCAGCAGAGATCAGGGTATTTTATCACCCCTCCACTTT.

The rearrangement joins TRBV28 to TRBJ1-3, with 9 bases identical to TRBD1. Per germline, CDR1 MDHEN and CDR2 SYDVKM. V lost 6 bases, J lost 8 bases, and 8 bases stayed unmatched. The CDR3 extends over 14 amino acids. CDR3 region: CASREQGARDTIYF. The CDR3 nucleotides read TGTGCCAGCAGGGAACAGGGGGCTAGGGACACCATATATTTT.

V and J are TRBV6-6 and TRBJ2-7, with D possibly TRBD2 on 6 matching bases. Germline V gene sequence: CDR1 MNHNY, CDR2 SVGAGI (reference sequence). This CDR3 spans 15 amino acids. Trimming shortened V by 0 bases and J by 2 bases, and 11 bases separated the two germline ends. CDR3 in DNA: TGTGCCAGCAGTTACTCCCAGGGACTTACCTACGAGCAGTACTTC. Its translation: CASSYSQGLTYEQYF.